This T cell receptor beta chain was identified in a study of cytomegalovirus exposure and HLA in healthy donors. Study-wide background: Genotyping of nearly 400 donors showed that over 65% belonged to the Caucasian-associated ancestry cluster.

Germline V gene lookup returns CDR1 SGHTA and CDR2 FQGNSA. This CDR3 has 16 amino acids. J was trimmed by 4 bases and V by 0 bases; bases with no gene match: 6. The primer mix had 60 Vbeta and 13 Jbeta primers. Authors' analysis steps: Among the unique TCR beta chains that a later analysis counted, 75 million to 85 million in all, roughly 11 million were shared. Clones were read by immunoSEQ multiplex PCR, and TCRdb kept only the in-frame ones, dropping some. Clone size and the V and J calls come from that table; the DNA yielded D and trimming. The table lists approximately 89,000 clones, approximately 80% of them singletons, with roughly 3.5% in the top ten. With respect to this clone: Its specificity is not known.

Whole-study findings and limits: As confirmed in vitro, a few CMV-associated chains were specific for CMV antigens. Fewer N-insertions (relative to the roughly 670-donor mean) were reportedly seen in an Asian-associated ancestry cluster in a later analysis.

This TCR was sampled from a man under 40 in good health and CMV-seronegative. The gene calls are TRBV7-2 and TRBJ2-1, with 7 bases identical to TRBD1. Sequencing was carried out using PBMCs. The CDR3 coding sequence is TGTGCCAGCAGCTTAGCAAGGGGGCCTCCATACAATGAGCAGTTCTTC. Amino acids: CASSLARGPPYNEQFF. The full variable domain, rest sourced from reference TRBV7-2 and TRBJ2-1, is GAGVSQSPSNKVTEKGKDVELRCDPISGHTALYWYRQSLGQGLEFLIYFQGNSAPDKSGLPSDRFSAERTGGSVSTLTIQRTQQEDSAVYLCASSLARGPPYNEQFFGPGTRLTVL.